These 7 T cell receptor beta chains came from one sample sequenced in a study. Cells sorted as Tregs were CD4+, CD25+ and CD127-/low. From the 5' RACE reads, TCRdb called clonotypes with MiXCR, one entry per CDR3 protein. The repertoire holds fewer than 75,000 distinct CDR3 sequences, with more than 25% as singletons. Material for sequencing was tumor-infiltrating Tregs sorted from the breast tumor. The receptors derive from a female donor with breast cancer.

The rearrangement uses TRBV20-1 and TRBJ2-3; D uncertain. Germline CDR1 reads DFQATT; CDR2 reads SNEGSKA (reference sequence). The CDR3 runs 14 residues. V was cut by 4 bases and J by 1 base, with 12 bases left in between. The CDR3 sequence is CSATVQVGTDTQYF. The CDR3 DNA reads TGCAGTGCTACGGTCCAAGTGGGCACAGATACGCAGTATTTT.

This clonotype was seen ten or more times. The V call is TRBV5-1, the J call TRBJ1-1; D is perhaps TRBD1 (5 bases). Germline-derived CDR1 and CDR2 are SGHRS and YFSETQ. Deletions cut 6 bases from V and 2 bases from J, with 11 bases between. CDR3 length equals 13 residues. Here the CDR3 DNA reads TGCGCCAGCACATTGGGGGGAAACACTGAAGCTTTCTTT. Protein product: CASTLGGNTEAFF.

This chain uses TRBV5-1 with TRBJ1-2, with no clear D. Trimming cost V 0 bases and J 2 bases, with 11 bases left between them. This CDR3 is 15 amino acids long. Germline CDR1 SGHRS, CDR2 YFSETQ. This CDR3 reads CASSLGQRTNYGYTF. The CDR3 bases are TGCGCCAGCAGCTTGGGCCAGCGAACAAACTATGGCTACACCTTC.

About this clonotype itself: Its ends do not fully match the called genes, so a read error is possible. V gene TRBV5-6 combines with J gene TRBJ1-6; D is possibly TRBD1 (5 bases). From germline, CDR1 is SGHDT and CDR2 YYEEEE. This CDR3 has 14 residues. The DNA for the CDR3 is TGTACCAGCAGCTCGGGGGGGAGACATTCACCCCTCCACTTT. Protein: CTSSSGGRHSPLHF.

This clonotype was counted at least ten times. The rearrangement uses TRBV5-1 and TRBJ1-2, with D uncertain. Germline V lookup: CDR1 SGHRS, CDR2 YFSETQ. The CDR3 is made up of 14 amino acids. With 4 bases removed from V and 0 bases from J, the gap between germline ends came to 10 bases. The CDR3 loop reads CASSPGDSNYGYTF. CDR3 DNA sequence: TGCGCCAGCAGCCCGGGCGATTCTAACTATGGCTACACCTTC.

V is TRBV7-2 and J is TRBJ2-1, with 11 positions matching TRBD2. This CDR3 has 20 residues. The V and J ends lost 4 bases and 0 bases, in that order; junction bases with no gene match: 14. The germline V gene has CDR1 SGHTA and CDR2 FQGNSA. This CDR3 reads CASSSKGGGLADSSYNEQFF. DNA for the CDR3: TGTGCCAGCAGCTCCAAAGGCGGGGGACTAGCGGACAGCTCCTACAATGAGCAGTTCTTC. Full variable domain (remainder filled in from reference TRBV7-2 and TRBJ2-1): GAGVSQSPSNKVTEKGKDVELRCDPISGHTALYWYRQSLGQGLEFLIYFQGNSAPDKSGLPSDRFSAERTGGSVSTLTIQRTQQEDSAVYLCASSSKGGGLADSSYNEQFFGPGTRLTVL.

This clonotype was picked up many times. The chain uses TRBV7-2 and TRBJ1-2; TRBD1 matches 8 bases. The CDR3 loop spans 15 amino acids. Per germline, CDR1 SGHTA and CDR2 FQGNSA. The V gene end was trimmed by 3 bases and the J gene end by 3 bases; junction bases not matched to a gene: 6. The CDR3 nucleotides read TGTGCCAGCAGCTTTTCGGCGACAGGGGACTATGGCTACACCTTC. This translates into CASSFSATGDYGYTF.